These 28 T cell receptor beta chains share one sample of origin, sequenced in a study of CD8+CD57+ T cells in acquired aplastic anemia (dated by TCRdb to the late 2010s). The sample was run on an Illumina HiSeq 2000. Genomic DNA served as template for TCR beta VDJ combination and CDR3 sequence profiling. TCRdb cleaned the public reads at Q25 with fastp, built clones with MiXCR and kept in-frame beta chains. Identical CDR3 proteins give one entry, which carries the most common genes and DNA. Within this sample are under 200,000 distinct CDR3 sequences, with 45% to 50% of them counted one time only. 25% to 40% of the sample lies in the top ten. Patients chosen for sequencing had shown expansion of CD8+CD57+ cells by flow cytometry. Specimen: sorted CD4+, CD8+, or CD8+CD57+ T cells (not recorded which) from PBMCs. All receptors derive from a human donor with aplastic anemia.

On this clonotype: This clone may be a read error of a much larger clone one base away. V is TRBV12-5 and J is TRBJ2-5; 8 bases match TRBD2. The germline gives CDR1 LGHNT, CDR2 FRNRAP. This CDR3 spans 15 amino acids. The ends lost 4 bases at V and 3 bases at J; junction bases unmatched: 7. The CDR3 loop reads CASGSRGGPEETQYF. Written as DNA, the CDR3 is TGTGCTAGTGGTTCACGGGGGGGCCCAGAAGAGACCCAGTACTTC.

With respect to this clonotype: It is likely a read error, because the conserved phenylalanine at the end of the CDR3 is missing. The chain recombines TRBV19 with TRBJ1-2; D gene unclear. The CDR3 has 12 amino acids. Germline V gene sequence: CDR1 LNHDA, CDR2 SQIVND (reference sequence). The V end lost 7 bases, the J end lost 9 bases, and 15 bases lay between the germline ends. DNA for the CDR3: TGTGCCAGTATTAGAGGCCTCGTTAGCTACACCTCC. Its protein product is CASIRGLVSYTS.

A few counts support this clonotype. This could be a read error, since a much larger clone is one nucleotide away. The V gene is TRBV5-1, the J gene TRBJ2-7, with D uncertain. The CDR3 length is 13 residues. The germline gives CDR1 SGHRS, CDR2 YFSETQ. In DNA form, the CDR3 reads TGCGCCGGCAGCTCCTCTTGGGGTGACGAGCAGTACTTC. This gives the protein CAGSSSWGDEQYF. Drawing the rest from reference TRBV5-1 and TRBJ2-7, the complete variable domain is KAGVTQTPRYLIKTRGQQVTLSCSPISGHRSVSWYQQTPGQGLQFLFEYFSETQRNKGNFPGRFSGRQFSNSRSEMNVSTLELGDSALYLCAGSSSWGDEQYFGPGTRLTVT.

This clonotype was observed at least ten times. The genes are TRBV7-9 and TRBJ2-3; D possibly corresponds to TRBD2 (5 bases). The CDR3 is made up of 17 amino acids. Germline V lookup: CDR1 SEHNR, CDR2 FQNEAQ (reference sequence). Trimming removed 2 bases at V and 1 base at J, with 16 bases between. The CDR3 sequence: CASSLYSGGVGTDTQYF. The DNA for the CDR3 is TGTGCCAGCAGCTTATACAGCGGAGGCGTGGGCACAGATACGCAGTATTTT.

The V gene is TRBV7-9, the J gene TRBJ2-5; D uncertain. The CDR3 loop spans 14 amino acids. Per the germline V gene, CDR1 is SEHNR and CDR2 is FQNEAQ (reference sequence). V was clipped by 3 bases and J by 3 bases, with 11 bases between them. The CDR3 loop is CASSFSSSKETQYF. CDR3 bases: TGTGCCAGCAGCTTTAGCTCCTCAAAAGAGACCCAGTACTTC.

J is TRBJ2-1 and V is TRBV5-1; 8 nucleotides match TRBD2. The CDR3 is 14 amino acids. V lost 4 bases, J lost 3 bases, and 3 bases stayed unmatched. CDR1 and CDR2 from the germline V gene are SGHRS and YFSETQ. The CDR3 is CASSVTSDYNEQFF. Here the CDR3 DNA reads TGCGCCAGCAGCGTGACTAGCGACTACAATGAGCAGTTCTTC.

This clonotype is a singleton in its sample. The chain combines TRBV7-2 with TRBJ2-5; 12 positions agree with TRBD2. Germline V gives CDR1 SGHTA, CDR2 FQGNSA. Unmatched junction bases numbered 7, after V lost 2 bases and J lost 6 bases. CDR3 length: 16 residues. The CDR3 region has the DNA TGTGCCAGCAGCTTACTTCTACTAGCGGGGGGTCAGACCCAGTACTTC. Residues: CASSLLLLAGGQTQYF.

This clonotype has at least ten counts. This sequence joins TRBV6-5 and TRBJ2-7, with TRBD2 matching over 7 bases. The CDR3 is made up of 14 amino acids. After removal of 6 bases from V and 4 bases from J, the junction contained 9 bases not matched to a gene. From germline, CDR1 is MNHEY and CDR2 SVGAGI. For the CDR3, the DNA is TGTGCCAGCAGGGGGGAGGGTGGTTCTTACGAGCAGTACTTC. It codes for CASRGEGGSYEQYF.

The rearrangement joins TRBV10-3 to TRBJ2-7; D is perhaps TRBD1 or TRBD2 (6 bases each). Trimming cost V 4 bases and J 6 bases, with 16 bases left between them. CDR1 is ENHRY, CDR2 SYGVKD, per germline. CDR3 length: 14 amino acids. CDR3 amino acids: CAISGGGTSGEQYF. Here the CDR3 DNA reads TGTGCCATCAGTGGGGGCGGGACATCTGGCGAGCAGTACTTC.

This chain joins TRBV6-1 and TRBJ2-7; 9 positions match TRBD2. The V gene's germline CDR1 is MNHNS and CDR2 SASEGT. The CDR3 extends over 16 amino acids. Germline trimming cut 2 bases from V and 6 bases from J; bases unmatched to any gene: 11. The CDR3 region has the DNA TGTGCCAGCAGTGAAATGAGGGGCGGGAGGGGATTCGAGCAGTACTTC. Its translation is CASSEMRGGRGFEQYF.

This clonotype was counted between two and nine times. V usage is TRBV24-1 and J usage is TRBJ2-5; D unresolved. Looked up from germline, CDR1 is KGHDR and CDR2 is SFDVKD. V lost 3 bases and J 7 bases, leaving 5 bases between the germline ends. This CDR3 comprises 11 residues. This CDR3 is CATSDRVTQYF. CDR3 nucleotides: TGTGCCACCAGTGATCGGGTGACCCAGTACTTC.

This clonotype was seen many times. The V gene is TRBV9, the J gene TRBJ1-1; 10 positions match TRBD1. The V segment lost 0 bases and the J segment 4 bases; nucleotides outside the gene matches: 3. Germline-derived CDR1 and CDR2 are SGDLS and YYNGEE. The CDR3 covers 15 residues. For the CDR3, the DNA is TGTGCCAGCAGCGTAGGCAGGACAGGGGGCACTGAAGCTTTCTTT. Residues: CASSVGRTGGTEAFF.

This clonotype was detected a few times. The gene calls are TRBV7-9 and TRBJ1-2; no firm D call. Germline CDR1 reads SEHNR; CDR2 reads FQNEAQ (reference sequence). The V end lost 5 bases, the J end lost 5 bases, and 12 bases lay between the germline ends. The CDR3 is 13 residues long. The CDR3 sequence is CASSPALGYGYTF. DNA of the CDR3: TGTGCCAGCAGCCCCGCGCTGGGGTATGGCTACACCTTC.

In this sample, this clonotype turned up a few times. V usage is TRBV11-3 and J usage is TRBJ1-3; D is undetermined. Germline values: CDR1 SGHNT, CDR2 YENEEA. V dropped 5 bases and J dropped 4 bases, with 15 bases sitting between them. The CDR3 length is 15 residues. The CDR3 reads CASSPLRDSGNTIYF. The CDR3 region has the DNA TGTGCCAGCAGCCCGCTTCGGGATTCCGGAAACACCATATATTTT. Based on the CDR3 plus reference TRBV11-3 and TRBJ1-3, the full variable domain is EAGVVQSPRYKIIEKKQPVAFWCNPISGHNTLYWYLQNLGQGPELLIRYENEEAVDDSQLPKDRFSAERLKGVDSTLKIQPAELGDSAVYLCASSPLRDSGNTIYFGEGSWLTVV.

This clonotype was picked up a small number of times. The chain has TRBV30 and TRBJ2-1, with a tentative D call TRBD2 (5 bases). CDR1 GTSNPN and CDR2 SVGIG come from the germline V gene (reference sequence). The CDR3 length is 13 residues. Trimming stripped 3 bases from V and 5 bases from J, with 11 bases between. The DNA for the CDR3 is TGTGCCTGGAGGGCGGGTGGGAACAATGAGCAGTTCTTC. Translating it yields CAWRAGGNNEQFF.

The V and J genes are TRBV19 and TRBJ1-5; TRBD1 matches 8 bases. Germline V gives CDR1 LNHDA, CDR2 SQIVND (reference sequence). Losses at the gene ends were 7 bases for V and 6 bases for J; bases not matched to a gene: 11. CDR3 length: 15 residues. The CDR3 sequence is CASNPTDRGGQPQHF. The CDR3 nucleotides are TGTGCCAGTAATCCCACCGACAGGGGAGGTCAGCCCCAGCATTTT.

DNA for the CDR3: TGTGCCAGCACCATCGGGACAGGGAAAACAGATACGCAGTATTTT. Translating gives CASTIGTGKTDTQYF. The V and J genes are TRBV25-1 and TRBJ2-3; 9 bases are a match to TRBD1. Germline trimming cut 7 bases from V and 3 bases from J; bases unmatched to any gene: 8. CDR1 and CDR2 from the germline V gene are MGHDK and SYGVNS. The CDR3 spans 15 residues. Full variable domain (outside the CDR3, taken from reference TRBV25-1 and TRBJ2-3): EADIYQTPRYLVIGTGKKITLECSQTMGHDKMYWYQQDPGMELHLIHYSYGVNSTEKGDLSSESTVSRIRTEHFPLTLESARPSHTSQYLCASTIGTGKTDTQYFGPGTRLTVL.

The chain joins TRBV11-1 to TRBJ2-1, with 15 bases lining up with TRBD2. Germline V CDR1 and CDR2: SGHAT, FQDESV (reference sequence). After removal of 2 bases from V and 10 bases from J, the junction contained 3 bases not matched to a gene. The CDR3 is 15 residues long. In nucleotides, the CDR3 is TGTGCCAGCAGCTTACCAGGGACTAGCGGGGGGGAGCAGTTCTTC. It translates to CASSLPGTSGGEQFF. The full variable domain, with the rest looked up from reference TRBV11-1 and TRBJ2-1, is EAEVAQSPRYKITEKSQAVAFWCDPISGHATLYWYRQILGQGPELLVQFQDESVVDDSQLPKDRFSAERLKGVDSTLKIQPAELGDSAMYLCASSLPGTSGGEQFFGPGTRLTVL.

The chain's CDR3 is CASSRGGYLTEEAFF. In nucleotides, the CDR3 is TGTGCCAGCAGCCGGGGGGGTTACCTAACTGAGGAAGCTTTCTTT. The chain recombines TRBV7-8 with TRBJ1-1; tentative D call: TRBD1 (5 bases). The CDR3 consists of 15 residues. Per the germline V gene, CDR1 is SGHVS and CDR2 is FQNEAQ. With 5 bases removed from V and 8 bases from J, the gap between germline ends came to 21 bases.

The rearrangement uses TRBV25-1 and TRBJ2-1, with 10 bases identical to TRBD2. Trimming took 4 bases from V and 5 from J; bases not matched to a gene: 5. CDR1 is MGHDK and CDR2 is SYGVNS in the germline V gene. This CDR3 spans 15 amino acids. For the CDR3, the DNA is TGTGCCAGCAGTGCTCTAGCGGGGGTCCACAATGAGCAGTTCTTC. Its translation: CASSALAGVHNEQFF.

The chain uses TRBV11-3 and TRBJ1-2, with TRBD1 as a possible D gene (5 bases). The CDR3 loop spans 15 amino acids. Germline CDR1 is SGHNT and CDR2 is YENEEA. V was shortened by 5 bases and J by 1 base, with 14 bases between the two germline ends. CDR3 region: CASSHEQVLNYGYTF. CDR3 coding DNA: TGTGCCAGCAGCCACGAACAGGTACTTAACTATGGCTACACCTTC. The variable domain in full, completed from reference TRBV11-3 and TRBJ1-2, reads EAGVVQSPRYKIIEKKQPVAFWCNPISGHNTLYWYLQNLGQGPELLIRYENEEAVDDSQLPKDRFSAERLKGVDSTLKIQPAELGDSAVYLCASSHEQVLNYGYTFGSGTRLTVV.

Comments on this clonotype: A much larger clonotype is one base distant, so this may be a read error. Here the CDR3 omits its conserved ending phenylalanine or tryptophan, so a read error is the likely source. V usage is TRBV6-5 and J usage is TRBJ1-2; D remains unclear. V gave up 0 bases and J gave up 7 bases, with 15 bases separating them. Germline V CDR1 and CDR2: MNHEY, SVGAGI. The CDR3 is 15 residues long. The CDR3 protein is CASSYSRNDPGGYTS. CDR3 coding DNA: TGTGCCAGCAGTTACTCTCGAAATGATCCTGGTGGCTACACCTCC.

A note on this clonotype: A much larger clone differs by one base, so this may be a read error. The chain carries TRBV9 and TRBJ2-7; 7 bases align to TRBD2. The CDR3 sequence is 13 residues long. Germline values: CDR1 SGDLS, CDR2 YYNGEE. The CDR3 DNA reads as TGTGTCAGCAGTACGGGACTAAACTACGAGCAGTACTTC. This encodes CVSSTGLNYEQYF.

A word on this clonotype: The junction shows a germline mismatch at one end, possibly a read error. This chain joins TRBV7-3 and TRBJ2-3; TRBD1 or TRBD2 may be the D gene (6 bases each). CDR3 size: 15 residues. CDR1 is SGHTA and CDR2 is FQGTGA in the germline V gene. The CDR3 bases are TGTGCCAGCAGCACGGGGGCAGGGGTCACAGGTACGCAGTATTTT. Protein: CASSTGAGVTGTQYF.

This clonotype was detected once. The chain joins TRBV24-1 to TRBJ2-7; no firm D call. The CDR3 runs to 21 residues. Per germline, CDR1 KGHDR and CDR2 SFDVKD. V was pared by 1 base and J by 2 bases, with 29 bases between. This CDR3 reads CATSDLKWIDCGQRATYEQYF. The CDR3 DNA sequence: TGTGCCACCAGTGATTTAAAGTGGATTGATTGTGGGCAAAGGGCAACCTACGAGCAGTACTTC.

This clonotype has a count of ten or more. This CDR3 reads CASSFLAGMETQYF. In nucleotides, the CDR3 is TGTGCCAGCAGCTTCTTAGCGGGAATGGAGACCCAGTACTTC. The rearrangement links TRBV13 to TRBJ2-5; TRBD2 matches 8 bases. The CDR3 loop spans 14 amino acids. V was pared by 3 bases and J by 5 bases, with 5 bases of the junction left unmatched. The germline V gene encodes CDR1 PRHDT and CDR2 FYEKMQ (reference sequence).

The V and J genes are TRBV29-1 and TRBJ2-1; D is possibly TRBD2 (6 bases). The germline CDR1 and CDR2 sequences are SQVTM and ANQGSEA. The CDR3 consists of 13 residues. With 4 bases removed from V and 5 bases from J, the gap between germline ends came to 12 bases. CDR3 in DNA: TGCAGCGTTGCGGGAGCTCTAAACAATGAGCAGTTCTTC. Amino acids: CSVAGALNNEQFF.

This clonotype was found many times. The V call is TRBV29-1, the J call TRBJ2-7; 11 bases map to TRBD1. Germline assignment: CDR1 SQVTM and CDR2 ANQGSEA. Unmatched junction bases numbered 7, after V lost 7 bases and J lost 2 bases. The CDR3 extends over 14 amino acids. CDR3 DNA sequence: TGCAGCGCCGAGGGACAGGGGGGGACCTACGAGCAGTACTTC. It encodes CSAEGQGGTYEQYF.